This T cell receptor (beta chain) was captured by sequencing in a study of ipilimumab plus nivolumab after autologous stem cell transplantation. The overall study: The DLBCL group included primary refractory and relapsed cases.

Clones were read by immunoSEQ multiplex PCR, and TCRdb kept only the in-frame ones, dropping some. The data hold approximately 10,000 clones, with roughly three quarters observed a single time. V was shortened by 5 bases and J by 5 bases, with 19 bases between the two germline ends. Germline V gene data show CDR1 as LGHNT and CDR2 as FRNRAP. The CDR3 runs 17 residues. Ipilimumab, 1 mg/kg, started 14 to 28 days after autologous transplant. Specimen: PBMCs, collected in a trial of ipilimumab plus nivolumab as post-transplant consolidation. This chain links TRBV12-5 with TRBJ2-6; a weak D match, TRBD1 (5 bases). This TCR was sampled from a male donor with diffuse large B-cell lymphoma. CDR3 DNA sequence: TGTGCTAGTGGTGGCACGGCAGGACAAAGTCGGGCCAACGTCCTGACTTTC. The encoded protein is CASGGTAGQSRANVLTF.